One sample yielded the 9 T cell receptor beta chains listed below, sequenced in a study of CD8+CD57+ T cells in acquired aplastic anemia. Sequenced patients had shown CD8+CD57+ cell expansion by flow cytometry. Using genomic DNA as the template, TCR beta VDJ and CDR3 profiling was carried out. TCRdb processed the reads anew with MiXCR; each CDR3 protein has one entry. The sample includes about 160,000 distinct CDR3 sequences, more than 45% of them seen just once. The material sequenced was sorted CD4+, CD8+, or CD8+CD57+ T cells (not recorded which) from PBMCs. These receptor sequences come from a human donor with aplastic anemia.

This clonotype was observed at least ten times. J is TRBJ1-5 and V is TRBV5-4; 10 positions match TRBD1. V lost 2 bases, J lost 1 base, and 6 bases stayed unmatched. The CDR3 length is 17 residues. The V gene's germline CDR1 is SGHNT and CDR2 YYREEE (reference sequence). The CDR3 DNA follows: TGTGCCAGCAGCTTAGGACAGGGGGTAGGGAGCAATCAGCCCCAGCATTTT. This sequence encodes CASSLGQGVGSNQPQHF. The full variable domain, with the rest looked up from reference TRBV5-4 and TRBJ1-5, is ETGVTQSPTHLIKTRGQQVTLRCSSQSGHNTVSWYQQALGQGPQFIFQYYREEENGRGNFPPRFSGLQFPNYSSELNVNALELDDSALYLCASSLGQGVGSNQPQHFGDGTRLSIL.

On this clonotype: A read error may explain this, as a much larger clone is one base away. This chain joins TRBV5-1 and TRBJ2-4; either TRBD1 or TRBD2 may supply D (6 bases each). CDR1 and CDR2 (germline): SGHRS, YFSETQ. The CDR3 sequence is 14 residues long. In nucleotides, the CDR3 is TGCGCCAGCTCGGGAGACCGGGACATAAACATTCAGGACTTC. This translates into CASSGDRDINIQDF.

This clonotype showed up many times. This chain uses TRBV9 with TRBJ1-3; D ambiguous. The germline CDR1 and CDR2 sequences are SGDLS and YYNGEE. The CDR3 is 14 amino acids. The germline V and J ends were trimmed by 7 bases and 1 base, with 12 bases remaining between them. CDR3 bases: TGTGCCAGCGGCCGGAGTGGTTCTGGAAACACCATATATTTT. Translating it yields CASGRSGSGNTIYF.

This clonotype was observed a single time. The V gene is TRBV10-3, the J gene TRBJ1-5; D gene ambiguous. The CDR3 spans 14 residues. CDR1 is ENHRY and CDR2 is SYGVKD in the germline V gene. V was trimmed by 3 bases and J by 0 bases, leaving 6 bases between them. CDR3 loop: CAISEQNSNQPQHF. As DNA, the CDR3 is TGTGCCATCAGTGAACAAAATAGCAATCAGCCCCAGCATTTT.

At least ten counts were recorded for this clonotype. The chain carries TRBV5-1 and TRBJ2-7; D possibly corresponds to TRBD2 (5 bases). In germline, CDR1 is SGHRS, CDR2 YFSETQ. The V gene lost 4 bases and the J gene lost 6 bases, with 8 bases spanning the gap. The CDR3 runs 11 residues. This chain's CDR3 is CASSETTEQYF. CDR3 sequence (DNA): TGCGCCAGCAGCGAGACTACCGAGCAGTACTTC.

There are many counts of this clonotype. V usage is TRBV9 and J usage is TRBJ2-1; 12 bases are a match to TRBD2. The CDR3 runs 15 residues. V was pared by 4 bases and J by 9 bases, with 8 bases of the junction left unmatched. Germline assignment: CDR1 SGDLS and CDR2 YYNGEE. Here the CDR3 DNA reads TGTGCCAGCAGCCGGCTAGCGGGAGGGCCCGGTGAGCAGTTCTTC. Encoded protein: CASSRLAGGPGEQFF.

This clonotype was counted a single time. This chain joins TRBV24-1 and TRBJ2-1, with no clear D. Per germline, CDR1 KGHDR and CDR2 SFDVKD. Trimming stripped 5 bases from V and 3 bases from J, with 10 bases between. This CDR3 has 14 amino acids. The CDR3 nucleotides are TGTGCCACCAGTGTCGGGTACAGCTACAATGAGCAGTTCTTC. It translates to CATSVGYSYNEQFF.

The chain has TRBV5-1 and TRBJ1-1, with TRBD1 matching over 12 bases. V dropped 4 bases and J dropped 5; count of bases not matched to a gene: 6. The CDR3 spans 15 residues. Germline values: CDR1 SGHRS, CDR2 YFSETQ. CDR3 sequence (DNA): TGCGCCAGCAGCCACCCGGGACAGGGGGCTACTGAAGCTTTCTTT. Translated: CASSHPGQGATEAFF.

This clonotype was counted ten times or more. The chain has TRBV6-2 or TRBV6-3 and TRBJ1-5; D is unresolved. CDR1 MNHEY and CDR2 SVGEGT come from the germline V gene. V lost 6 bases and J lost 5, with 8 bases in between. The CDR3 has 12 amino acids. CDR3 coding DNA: TGTGCCAGCAGGGACGCTGATCAGCCCCAGCATTTT. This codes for CASRDADQPQHF.